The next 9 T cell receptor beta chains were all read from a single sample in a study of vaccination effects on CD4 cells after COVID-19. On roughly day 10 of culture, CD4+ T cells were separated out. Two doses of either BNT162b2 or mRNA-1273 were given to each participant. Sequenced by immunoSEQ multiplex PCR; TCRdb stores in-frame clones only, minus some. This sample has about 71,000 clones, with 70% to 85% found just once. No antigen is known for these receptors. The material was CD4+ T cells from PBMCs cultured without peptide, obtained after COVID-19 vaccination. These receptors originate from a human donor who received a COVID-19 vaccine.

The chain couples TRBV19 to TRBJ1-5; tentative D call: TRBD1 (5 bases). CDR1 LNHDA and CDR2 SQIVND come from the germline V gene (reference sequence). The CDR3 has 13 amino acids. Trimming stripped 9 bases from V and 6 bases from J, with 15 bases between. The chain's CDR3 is CASQGDWGQPQHF. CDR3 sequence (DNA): TGTGCCAGCCAGGGTGACTGGGGTCAGCCCCAGCATTTT.

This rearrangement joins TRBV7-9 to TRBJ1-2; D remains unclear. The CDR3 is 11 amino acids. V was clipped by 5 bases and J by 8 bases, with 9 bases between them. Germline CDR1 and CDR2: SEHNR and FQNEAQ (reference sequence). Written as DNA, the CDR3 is TGTGCCAGCAGCCTACGGGGAGGCTACACCTTC. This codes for CASSLRGGYTF.

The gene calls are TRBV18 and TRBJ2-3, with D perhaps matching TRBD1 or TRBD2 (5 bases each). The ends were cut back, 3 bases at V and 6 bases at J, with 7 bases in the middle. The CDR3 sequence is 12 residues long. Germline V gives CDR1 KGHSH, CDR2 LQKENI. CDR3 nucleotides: TGTGCCAGCTCACCGGGGGTCGATACGCAGTATTTT. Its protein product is CASSPGVDTQYF.

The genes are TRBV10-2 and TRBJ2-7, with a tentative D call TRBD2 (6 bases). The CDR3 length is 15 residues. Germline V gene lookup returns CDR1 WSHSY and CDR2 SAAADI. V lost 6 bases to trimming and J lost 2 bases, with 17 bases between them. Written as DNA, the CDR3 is TGCGCCAGCAGCGCGGGACTGGCTTTTCCCTACGAGCAGTACGTC. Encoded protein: CASSAGLAFPYEQYV.

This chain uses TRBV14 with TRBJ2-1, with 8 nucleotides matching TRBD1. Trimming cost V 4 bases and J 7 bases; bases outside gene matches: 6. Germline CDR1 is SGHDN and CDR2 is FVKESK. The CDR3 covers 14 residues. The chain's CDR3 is CASSLTGGRNEQFF. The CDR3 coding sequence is TGTGCCAGCAGCCTAACAGGGGGTCGGAATGAGCAGTTCTTC.

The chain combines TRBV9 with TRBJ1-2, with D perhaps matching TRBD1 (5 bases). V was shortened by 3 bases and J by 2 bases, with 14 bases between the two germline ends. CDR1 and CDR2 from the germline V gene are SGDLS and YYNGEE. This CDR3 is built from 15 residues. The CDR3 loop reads CASSAIGELNYGYTF. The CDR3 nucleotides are TGTGCCAGCAGCGCCATAGGGGAGTTAAACTATGGCTACACCTTC. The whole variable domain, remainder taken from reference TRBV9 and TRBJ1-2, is DSGVTQTPKHLITATGQRVTLRCSPRSGDLSVYWYQQSLDQGLQFLIQYYNGEERAKGNILERFSAQQFPDLHSELNLSSLELGDSALYFCASSAIGELNYGYTFGSGTRLTVV.

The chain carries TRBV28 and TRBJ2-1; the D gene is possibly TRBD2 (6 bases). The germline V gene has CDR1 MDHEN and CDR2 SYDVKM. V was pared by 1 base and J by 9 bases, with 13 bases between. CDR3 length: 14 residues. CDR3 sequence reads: CASSLFGTFSEQFF. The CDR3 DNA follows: TGTGCCAGCAGTTTATTCGGGACTTTCTCTGAGCAGTTCTTC.

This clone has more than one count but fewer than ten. The CDR3 reads CASSSTGGSDGYTF. CDR3 sequence (DNA): TGTGCCAGCAGCTCCACAGGGGGCTCAGATGGCTACACCTTC. The chain employs TRBV7-9 and TRBJ1-2; 9 bases are shared with TRBD1. The CDR3 has 14 residues. Germline CDR1 and CDR2: SEHNR and FQNEAQ (reference sequence). The J segment lost 6 bases and the V segment lost 4 bases, leaving 6 bases of the junction unmatched.

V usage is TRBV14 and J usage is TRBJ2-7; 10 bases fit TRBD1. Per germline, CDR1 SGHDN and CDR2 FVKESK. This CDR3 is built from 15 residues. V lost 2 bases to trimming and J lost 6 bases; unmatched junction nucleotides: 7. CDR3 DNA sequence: TGTGCCAGCAGCCAAAGGGGGACAGGGGTTGGCGAGCAGTACGTC. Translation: CASSQRGTGVGEQYV.